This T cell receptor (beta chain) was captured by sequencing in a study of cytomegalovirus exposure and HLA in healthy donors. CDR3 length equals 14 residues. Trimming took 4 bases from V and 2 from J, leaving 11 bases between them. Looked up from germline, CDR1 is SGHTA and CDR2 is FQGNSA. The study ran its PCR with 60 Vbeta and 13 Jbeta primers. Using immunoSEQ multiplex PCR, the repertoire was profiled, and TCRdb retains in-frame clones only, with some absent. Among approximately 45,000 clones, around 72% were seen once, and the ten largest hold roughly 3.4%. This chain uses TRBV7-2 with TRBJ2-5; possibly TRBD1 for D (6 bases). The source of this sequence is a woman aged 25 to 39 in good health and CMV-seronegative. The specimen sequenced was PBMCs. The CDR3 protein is CASSSYRVQETQYF. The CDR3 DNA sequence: TGTGCCAGCAGCTCATACAGGGTTCAAGAGACCCAGTACTTC.